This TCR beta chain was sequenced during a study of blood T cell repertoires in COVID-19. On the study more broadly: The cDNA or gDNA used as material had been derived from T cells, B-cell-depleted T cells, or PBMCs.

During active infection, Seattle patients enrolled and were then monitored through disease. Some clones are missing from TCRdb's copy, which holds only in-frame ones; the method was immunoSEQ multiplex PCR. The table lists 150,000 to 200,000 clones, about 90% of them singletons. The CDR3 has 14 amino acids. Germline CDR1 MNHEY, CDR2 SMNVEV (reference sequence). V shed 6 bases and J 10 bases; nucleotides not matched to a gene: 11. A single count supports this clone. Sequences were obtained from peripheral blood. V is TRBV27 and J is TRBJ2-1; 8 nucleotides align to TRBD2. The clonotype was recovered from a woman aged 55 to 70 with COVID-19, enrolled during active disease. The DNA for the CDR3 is TGTGCCAGCAGCCCCGGCGGGACTAGGGGCGAGCAGTTCTTC. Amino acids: CASSPGGTRGEQFF.